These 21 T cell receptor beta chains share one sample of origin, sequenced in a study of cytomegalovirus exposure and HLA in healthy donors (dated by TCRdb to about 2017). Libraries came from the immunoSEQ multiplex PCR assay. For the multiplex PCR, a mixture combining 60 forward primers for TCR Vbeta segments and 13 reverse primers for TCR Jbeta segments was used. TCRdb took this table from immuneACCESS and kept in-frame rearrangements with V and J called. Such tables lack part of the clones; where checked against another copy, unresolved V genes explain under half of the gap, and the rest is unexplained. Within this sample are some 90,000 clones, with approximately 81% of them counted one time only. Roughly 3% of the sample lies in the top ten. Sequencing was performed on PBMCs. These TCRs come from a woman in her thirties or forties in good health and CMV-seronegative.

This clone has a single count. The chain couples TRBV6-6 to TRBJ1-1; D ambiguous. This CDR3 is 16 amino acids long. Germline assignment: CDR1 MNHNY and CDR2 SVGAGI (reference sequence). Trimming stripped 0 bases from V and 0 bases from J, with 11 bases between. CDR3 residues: CASSYSTSNVNTEAFF. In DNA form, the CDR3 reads TGTGCCAGCAGTTACTCGACAAGCAACGTGAACACTGAAGCTTTCTTT.

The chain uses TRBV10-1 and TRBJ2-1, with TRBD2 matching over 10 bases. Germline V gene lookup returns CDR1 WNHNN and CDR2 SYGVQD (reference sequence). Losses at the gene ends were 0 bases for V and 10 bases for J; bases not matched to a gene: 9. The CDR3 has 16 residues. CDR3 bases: TGCGCCAGCAGTGAGTCTCGGCTAGCGGGAGTAAGGGAGCAGTTCTTC. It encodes CASSESRLAGVREQFF.

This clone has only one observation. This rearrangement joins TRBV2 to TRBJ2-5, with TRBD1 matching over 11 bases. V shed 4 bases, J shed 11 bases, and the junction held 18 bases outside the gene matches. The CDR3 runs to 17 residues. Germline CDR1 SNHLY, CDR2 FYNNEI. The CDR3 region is CASSGGQGAHRRGEQYF. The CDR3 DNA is TGTGCCAGCAGTGGAGGACAGGGGGCGCACAGGAGGGGAGAGCAGTACTTC.

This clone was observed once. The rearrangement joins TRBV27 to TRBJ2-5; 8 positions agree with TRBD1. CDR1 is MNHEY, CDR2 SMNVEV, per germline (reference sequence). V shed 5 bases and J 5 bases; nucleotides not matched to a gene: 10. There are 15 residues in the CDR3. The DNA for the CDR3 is TGTGCCAGCAGTCAACAAGGGACAGGAACCGAGACCCAGTACTTC. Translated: CASSQQGTGTETQYF.

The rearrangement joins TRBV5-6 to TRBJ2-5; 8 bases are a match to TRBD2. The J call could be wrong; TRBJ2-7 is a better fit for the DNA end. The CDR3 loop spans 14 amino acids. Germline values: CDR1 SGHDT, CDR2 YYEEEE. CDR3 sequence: CASSFLSGKGEQYF. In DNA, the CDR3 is TGTGCCAGCAGCTTCCTTAGCGGGAAGGGCGAGCAGTACTTC.

The CDR3 loop is CASSSHRGLAGTGELFF. As DNA, the CDR3 is TGTGCCAGTAGTTCTCACAGGGGACTAGCGGGTACCGGGGAGCTGTTTTTT. The gene calls are TRBV19 and TRBJ2-2, with TRBD2 identical over 12 bases. V trimming: 5 bases; J trimming: 5 bases; junction bases outside the gene matches: 9. Looked up from germline, CDR1 is LNHDA and CDR2 is SQIVND (reference sequence). The CDR3 extends over 17 amino acids.

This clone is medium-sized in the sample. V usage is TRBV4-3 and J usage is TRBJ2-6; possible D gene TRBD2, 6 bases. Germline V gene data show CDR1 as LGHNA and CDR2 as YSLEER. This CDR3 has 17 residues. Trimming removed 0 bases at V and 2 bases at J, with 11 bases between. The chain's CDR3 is CASSQEGSGAGANVLTF. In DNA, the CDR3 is TGCGCCAGCAGCCAAGAAGGTTCGGGGGCTGGGGCCAACGTCCTGACTTTC.

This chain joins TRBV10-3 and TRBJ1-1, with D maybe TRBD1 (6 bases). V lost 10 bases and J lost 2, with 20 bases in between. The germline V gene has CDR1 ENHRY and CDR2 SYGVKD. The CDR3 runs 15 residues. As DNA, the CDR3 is TGTGCCACCGCCCTGACCGGGACAACTAACACTGAAGCTTTCTTT. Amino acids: CATALTGTTNTEAFF.

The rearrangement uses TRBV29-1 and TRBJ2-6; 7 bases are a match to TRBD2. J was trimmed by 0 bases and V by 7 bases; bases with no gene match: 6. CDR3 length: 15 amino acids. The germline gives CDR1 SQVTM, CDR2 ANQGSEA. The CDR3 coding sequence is TGCAGCGCGAGGGAGGGGCACTCTGGGGCCAACGTCCTGACTTTC. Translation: CSAREGHSGANVLTF.

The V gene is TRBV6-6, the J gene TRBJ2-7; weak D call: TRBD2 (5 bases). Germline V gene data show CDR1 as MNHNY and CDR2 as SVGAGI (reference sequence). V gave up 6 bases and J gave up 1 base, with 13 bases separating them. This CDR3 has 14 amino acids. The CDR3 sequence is CASRQRESSYEQYF. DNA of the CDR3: TGTGCCAGCAGACAGAGGGAATCATCCTACGAGCAGTACTTC.

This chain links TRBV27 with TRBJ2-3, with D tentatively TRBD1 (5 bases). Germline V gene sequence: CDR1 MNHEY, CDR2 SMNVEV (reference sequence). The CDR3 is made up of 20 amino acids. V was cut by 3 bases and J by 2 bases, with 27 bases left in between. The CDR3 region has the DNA TGTGCCAGCAGTTTTATTTTCAGGAACAGGCGCAAGCCCTTCACAGATACGCAGTATTTT. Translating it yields CASSFIFRNRRKPFTDTQYF.

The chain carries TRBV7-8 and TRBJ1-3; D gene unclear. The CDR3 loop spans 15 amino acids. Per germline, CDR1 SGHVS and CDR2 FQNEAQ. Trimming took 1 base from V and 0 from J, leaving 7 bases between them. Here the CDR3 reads CASSLVPLSGNTIYF. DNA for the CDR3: TGTGCCAGCAGCTTAGTTCCTCTCTCTGGAAACACCATATATTTT.

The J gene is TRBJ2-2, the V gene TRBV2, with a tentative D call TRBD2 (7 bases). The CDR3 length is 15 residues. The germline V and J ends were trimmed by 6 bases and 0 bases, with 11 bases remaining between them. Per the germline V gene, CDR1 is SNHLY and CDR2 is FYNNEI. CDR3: CASRGGGPNTGELFF. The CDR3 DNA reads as TGTGCCAGCAGAGGGGGGGGACCGAACACCGGGGAGCTGTTTTTT.

CDR3 sequence reads: CASSTPGGAYEQYF. The CDR3 bases are TGTGCCAGCAGTACCCCCGGGGGAGCCTACGAGCAGTACTTC. The V and J genes are TRBV28 and TRBJ2-7, with a tentative D call TRBD2 (6 bases). Trimming removed 5 bases at V and 2 bases at J, with 13 bases between. Germline values: CDR1 MDHEN, CDR2 SYDVKM. This CDR3 comprises 14 residues.

CDR3 loop: CASSFRGNQPYEQYF. CDR3 coding DNA: TGTGCCAGCAGTTTTCGGGGAAACCAACCTTACGAGCAGTACTTC. The chain employs TRBV28 and TRBJ2-7; D perhaps matches TRBD2 (5 bases). V lost 3 bases, J lost 4 bases, and 16 bases lay in between. The CDR3 loop spans 15 amino acids. The germline CDR1 and CDR2 sequences are MDHEN and SYDVKM. The full variable domain, its missing parts supplied by reference TRBV28 and TRBJ2-7, is DVKVTQSSRYLVKRTGEKVFLECVQDMDHENMFWYRQDPGLGLRLIYFSYDVKMKEKGDIPEGYSVSREKKERFSLILESASTNQTSMYLCASSFRGNQPYEQYFGPGTRLTVT.

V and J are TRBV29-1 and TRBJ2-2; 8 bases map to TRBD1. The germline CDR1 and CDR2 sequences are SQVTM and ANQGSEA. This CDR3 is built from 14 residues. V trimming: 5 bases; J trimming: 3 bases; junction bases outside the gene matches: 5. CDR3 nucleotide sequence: TGCAGCGTTCAGGACAGGGTAGACACCGGGGAGCTGTTTTTT. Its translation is CSVQDRVDTGELFF.

Here the CDR3 DNA reads TGTGCCAGCAGAAGGACTAGCAGTGAGACCCAGTACTTC. This translates into CASRRTSSETQYF. The J gene is TRBJ2-5, the V gene TRBV5-5; 8 bases are a match to TRBD2. J lost 5 bases, V lost 5 bases, and 5 bases had no gene match. The CDR3 extends over 13 amino acids. From germline, CDR1 is SGHKS and CDR2 YYEKEE (reference sequence).

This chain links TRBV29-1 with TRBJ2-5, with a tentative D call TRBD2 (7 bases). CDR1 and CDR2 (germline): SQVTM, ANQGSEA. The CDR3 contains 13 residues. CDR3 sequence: CSLTRGAWETQYF. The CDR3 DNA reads TGCAGTCTCACTCGGGGGGCCTGGGAGACCCAGTACTTC.

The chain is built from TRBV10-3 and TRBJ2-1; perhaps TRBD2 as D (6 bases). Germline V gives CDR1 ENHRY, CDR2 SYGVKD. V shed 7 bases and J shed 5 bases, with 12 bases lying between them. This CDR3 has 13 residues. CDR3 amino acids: CAITGTLDNEQFF. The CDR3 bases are TGTGCCATCACTGGGACTCTAGACAATGAGCAGTTCTTC.

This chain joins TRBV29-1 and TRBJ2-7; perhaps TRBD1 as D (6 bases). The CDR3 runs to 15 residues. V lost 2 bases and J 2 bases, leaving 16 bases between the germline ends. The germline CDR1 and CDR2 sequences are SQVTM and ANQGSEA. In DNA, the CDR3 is TGCAGCGTTGAATTGTCAGGGCGACAGGCCTACGAGCAGTACTTC. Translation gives CSVELSGRQAYEQYF.

The DNA of the CDR3 is TGCGCCAGCAGCTCGAGGGGGGGAAAGACTGAAGCTTTCTTT. Translation gives CASSSRGGKTEAFF. This sequence joins TRBV5-1 and TRBJ1-1; a weak D match, TRBD1 (6 bases). With 3 bases removed from V and 5 bases from J, the gap between germline ends came to 14 bases. In germline, CDR1 is SGHRS, CDR2 YFSETQ. The CDR3 consists of 14 residues.